This entry is about one T cell receptor (beta chain). In germline, CDR1 is LGHDT, CDR2 YNNKEL (reference sequence). This CDR3 has 15 residues. The V and J ends lost 1 base and 0 bases respectively, with 10 bases between them. The sample belongs to a study of blood T cell repertoires in COVID-19. Clones were sequenced by immunoSEQ multiplex PCR, and TCRdb holds only the in-frame ones, with some missing. This sample carries some 100,000 clones, around four fifths of them seen once, and the ten largest clones take less than 20%. The TCR comes from a human donor in a cohort sampled during active COVID-19. The sequenced sample consisted of peripheral blood. J is TRBJ2-7 and V is TRBV3-1 (or the pseudogene TRBV3-2); TRBD2 is a possible D gene (5 bases). DNA for the CDR3: TGTGCCAGCAGCCAAGGTCGTACTAGCTCCTACGAGCAGTACTTC. Its translation: CASSQGRTSSYEQYF.